The 17 T cell receptor beta chains listed next were all sequenced from one sample in a study of shared clonotypes between healthy human individuals. Some clones are missing from TCRdb's copy, which holds only in-frame ones; the method was immunoSEQ multiplex PCR. The sample includes 780,000 or so clones, approximately 72% of them seen just once. Material for sequencing was memory CD4+ T cells sorted from blood. The subset denotes: CD45RA-negative fraction. These receptors all stem from a woman between 25 and 40 years old in good health.

A note on this clone: Other DNA sequences of this sample code for an identical CDR3. This chain joins TRBV4-1 and TRBJ2-3; 12 bases align to TRBD2. The germline CDR1 and CDR2 sequences are MGHRA and YSYEKL. The CDR3 sequence is 15 residues long. J gave up 3 bases and V 5 bases, and 3 bases lay outside the gene matches. This CDR3 reads CASSAGTSGTDTQYF. The CDR3 bases are TGCGCCAGCAGCGCCGGGACTAGCGGGACAGATACGCAGTATTTT.

The chain recombines TRBV28 with TRBJ1-2; D ambiguous. This CDR3 comprises 16 residues. V gave up 3 bases and J gave up 0 bases, with 14 bases separating them. Germline CDR1 reads MDHEN; CDR2 reads SYDVKM. In DNA, the CDR3 is TGTGCCAGCAGTTTTACCCAGGCCTCAGCTAACTATGGCTACACCTTC. Protein: CASSFTQASANYGYTF.

V gene TRBV29-1 combines with J gene TRBJ2-7, with TRBD2 matching 10 bases. Germline V lookup: CDR1 SQVTM, CDR2 ANQGSEA. Trimming cost V 6 bases and J 3 bases; bases outside gene matches: 11. The CDR3 extends over 15 amino acids. CDR3 DNA sequence: TGCAGCGTAGCTGCCCTAACTAGCGGGATCTACGAGCAGTACTTC. It is translated as CSVAALTSGIYEQYF.

The chain uses TRBV5-1 and TRBJ1-1, with 7 nucleotides matching TRBD1. The J segment lost 0 bases and the V segment lost 4 bases, leaving 15 bases of the junction unmatched. CDR1 SGHRS and CDR2 YFSETQ come from the germline V gene. This CDR3 comprises 18 residues. The CDR3 DNA reads as TGCGCCAGCAGCCGGCGGACAGGAGGGTCGGTCATGAACACTGAAGCTTTCTTT. It is translated as CASSRRTGGSVMNTEAFF.

This sequence joins TRBV29-1 and TRBJ1-1; TRBD1 aligns across 8 bases. The germline V gene has CDR1 SQVTM and CDR2 ANQGSEA. Trimming took 5 bases from V and 1 from J; bases not matched to a gene: 9. The CDR3 runs 15 residues. CDR3 coding DNA: TGCAGCGTTTACCGGGACAGGAGAGGGAACACTGAAGCTTTCTTT. It encodes CSVYRDRRGNTEAFF.

Points on this clone: The same CDR3 is also encoded by other DNA sequences in this sample. The rearrangement uses TRBV5-1 and TRBJ1-3; D is uncertain. The V gene's germline CDR1 is SGHRS and CDR2 YFSETQ. This CDR3 has 15 amino acids. Deletions cut 0 bases from V and 0 bases from J, with 7 bases between. Here the CDR3 DNA reads TGCGCCAGCAGCTTGGGAAGGCCCTCTGGAAACACCATATATTTT. Amino acids: CASSLGRPSGNTIYF.

This rearrangement joins TRBV5-8 to TRBJ1-1, with D hard to call. Trimming removed 0 bases from V and 3 bases from J, with 9 bases in between. The CDR3 covers 14 residues. Germline CDR1 is SGHTS and CDR2 is YDEGEE. Here the CDR3 reads CASSLGVRDTEAFF. The DNA for the CDR3 is TGTGCCAGCAGCTTGGGGGTCCGGGACACTGAAGCTTTCTTT. Full variable domain (remainder filled in from reference TRBV5-8 and TRBJ1-1): EAGVTQSPTHLIKTRGQQATLRCSPISGHTSVYWYQQALGLGLQFLLWYDEGEERNRGNFPPRFSGRQFPNYSSELNVNALELEDSALYLCASSLGVRDTEAFFGQGTRLTVV.

The chain is built from TRBV30 and TRBJ2-2, with 8 bases identical to TRBD1. After removal of 1 base from V and 6 bases from J, the junction contained 7 bases not matched to a gene. The CDR3 length is 15 residues. CDR1 and CDR2 from the germline V gene are GTSNPN and SVGIG (reference sequence). The CDR3 region is CAWSERQGKAGELFF. The CDR3 bases are TGTGCCTGGAGTGAGCGACAGGGGAAAGCCGGGGAGCTGTTTTTT.

This clone was found once. The genes are TRBV5-4 and TRBJ2-7; D may be TRBD2 (6 bases). Germline assignment: CDR1 SGHNT and CDR2 YYREEE (reference sequence). Trimming shortened V by 4 bases and J by 4 bases, and 18 bases separated the two germline ends. This CDR3 has 15 residues. The CDR3 region has the DNA TGTGCCAGCAGCAGTTTGGGGACTGAAAATTACGAGCAGTACTTC. This encodes CASSSLGTENYEQYF.

The chain links TRBV4-1 to TRBJ1-2; a weak D match, TRBD1 (6 bases). Trimming removed 3 bases at V and 8 bases at J, with 19 bases between. In germline, CDR1 is MGHRA, CDR2 YSYEKL. This CDR3 has 15 residues. Here the CDR3 reads CASSHPGEGSDGYTF. DNA for the CDR3: TGCGCCAGCAGCCACCCAGGGGAGGGTTCGGACGGCTACACCTTC.

This chain's CDR3 is CASSQWGTGNGGELFF. CDR3 DNA: TGTGCCAGTTCCCAATGGGGGACAGGGAACGGCGGGGAGCTGTTTTTT. The chain couples TRBV19 to TRBJ2-2, with 9 bases matching TRBD1. J was trimmed by 7 bases and V by 8 bases; bases with no gene match: 14. CDR3 length equals 16 residues. In germline, CDR1 is LNHDA, CDR2 SQIVND (reference sequence).

V and J are TRBV15 and TRBJ2-2; no firm D call. The CDR3 is made up of 15 amino acids. Trimming pared 0 bases from V and 5 bases from J, leaving 10 bases between. From germline, CDR1 is LNHNV and CDR2 YYDKDF (reference sequence). The CDR3 DNA follows: TGTGCCACCAGCAGAGATGTGGCGAGGACCGGGGAGCTGTTTTTT. This sequence encodes CATSRDVARTGELFF. The full variable domain, rest sourced from reference TRBV15 and TRBJ2-2, is DAMVIQNPRYQVTQFGKPVTLSCSQTLNHNVMYWYQQKSSQAPKLLFHYYDKDFNNEADTPDNFQSRRPNTSFCFLDIRSPGLGDTAMYLCATSRDVARTGELFFGEGSRLTVL.

The chain uses TRBV19 and TRBJ2-3; D unclear. Germline values: CDR1 LNHDA, CDR2 SQIVND (reference sequence). Deletions cut 5 bases from V and 0 bases from J, with 15 bases between. The CDR3 sequence is 16 residues long. CDR3 nucleotide sequence: TGTGCCAGTAGTCAGATGGTCAGGCGCAGCACAGATACGCAGTATTTT. It is translated as CASSQMVRRSTDTQYF.

The gene calls are TRBV11-2 and TRBJ2-3; the match to TRBD1 covers 7 bases. This CDR3 has 15 residues. The V gene's germline CDR1 is SGHAT and CDR2 FQNNGV. V was pared by 4 bases and J by 3 bases, with 7 bases of the junction left unmatched. The CDR3 is CASSSARDRTDTQYF. The DNA of the CDR3 is TGTGCCAGCAGCTCGGCCCGGGACAGAACAGATACGCAGTATTTT. The variable domain in full, with the rest retrieved from reference TRBV11-2 and TRBJ2-3, is EAGVAQSPRYKIIEKRQSVAFWCNPISGHATLYWYQQILGQGPKLLIQFQNNGVVDDSQLPKDRFSAERLKGVDSTLKIQPAKLEDSAVYLCASSSARDRTDTQYFGPGTRLTVL.

CDR3 bases: TGTCGCCGAAGAAGCACAGATACGCAGTATTTT. This codes for CRRRSTDTQYF. The chain joins TRBV19 to TRBJ2-3; D unclear. From germline, CDR1 is LNHDA and CDR2 SQIVND (reference sequence). The CDR3 sequence is 11 residues long. The entire variable domain, with the rest obtained from reference TRBV19 and TRBJ2-3, is as follows: DGGITQSPKYLFRKEGQNVTLSCEQNLNHDAMYWYRQDPGQGLRLIYYSQIVNDFQKGDIAEGYSVSREKKESFPLTVTSAQKNPTAFYLCRRRSTDTQYFGPGTRLTVL.

V and J are TRBV28 and TRBJ1-4; D unresolved. CDR1 is MDHEN, CDR2 SYDVKM, per germline. The CDR3 runs 13 residues. V dropped 3 bases and J dropped 13 bases, with 15 bases sitting between them. The CDR3 DNA reads as TGTGCCAGCAGTTTTTTTGCAACGGGTTTACTGTTTTTT. Encoded protein: CASSFFATGLLFF.

This clone has more than one count but fewer than ten. A single base separates this from a much larger clone, so it may be a read error. This specimen includes other DNA sequences encoding the same CDR3. The chain combines TRBV5-1 with TRBJ2-1; D is possibly TRBD2 (6 bases). This CDR3 has 15 residues. The germline CDR1 and CDR2 sequences are SGHRS and YFSETQ. Trimming pared 0 bases from V and 2 bases from J, leaving 9 bases between. The CDR3, as DNA: TGCGCCAGCAGCTTGGATAGCGGAACCTACAATGAGCAGTTCTTC. It specifies CASSLDSGTYNEQFF.